These 12 T cell receptor beta chains came from one sample sequenced in a study of blood T cell repertoires in COVID-19. TCRdb's copy holds only in-frame clones and misses some; the assay was immunoSEQ multiplex PCR. The sample carries approximately 81,000 clones, around 80% recorded once. Sequences were obtained from peripheral blood. The receptors derive from a human donor in a cohort sampled during active COVID-19.

The rearrangement uses TRBV29-1 and TRBJ2-3; 10 nucleotides align to TRBD2. The CDR3 is 15 residues long. J gave up 3 bases and V 1 base, and 4 bases lay outside the gene matches. CDR1 is SQVTM, CDR2 ANQGSEA, per germline. Written as DNA, the CDR3 is TGCAGCGTTGAAGTATCTAGCGGGGGAACAGATACGCAGTATTTT. It codes for CSVEVSSGGTDTQYF.

The chain uses TRBV7-9 and TRBJ2-7; TRBD1 agrees at 10 bases. CDR1 and CDR2 from the germline V gene are SEHNR and FQNEAQ (reference sequence). The CDR3 has 14 amino acids. V gave up 4 bases and J gave up 5 bases; unmatched junction bases: 5. As DNA, the CDR3 is TGTGCCAGCAGCTCAGCCGGGACAGGGGACGAGCAGTACTTC. It encodes CASSSAGTGDEQYF.

The V call is TRBV5-5, the J call TRBJ2-6; D not resolved. V was pared by 4 bases and J by 0 bases, with 11 bases between. The germline gives CDR1 SGHKS, CDR2 YYEKEE (reference sequence). CDR3 size: 16 residues. The CDR3 here is CASSKTVSSGANVLTF. As DNA, the CDR3 is TGTGCCAGCAGCAAAACCGTTAGCTCTGGGGCCAACGTCCTGACTTTC. Filled out from reference TRBV5-5 and TRBJ2-6, the complete variable domain reads DAGVTQSPTHLIKTRGQQVTLRCSPISGHKSVSWYQQVLGQGPQFIFQYYEKEERGRGNFPDRFSARQFPNYSSELNVNALLLGDSALYLCASSKTVSSGANVLTFGAGSRLTVL.

This clone has just a few counts. The chain is built from TRBV6-5 and TRBJ1-3; TRBD1 aligns across 8 bases. V lost 4 bases, J lost 2 bases, and 1 base stayed unmatched. The CDR3 totals 14 residues. Germline CDR1 MNHEY, CDR2 SVGAGI. The CDR3 DNA reads as TGTGCCAGCAGTTCGACAGGGGCTGGAAACACCATATATTTT. This translates into CASSSTGAGNTIYF.

The chain has TRBV6-5 and TRBJ1-4; D call uncertain. In germline, CDR1 is MNHEY, CDR2 SVGAGI. Trimming took 0 bases from V and 8 from J, leaving 13 bases between them. The CDR3 totals 15 residues. The CDR3 sequence is CASSYSGGIGEKLFF. The DNA of the CDR3 is TGTGCCAGCAGTTACTCCGGAGGAATCGGGGAAAAACTGTTTTTT.

This clone was seen once. The rearrangement joins TRBV4-1 to TRBJ1-2; the D is unclear. CDR3 size: 17 residues. The germline V and J ends were trimmed by 4 bases and 4 bases, with 22 bases remaining between them. Germline V gene lookup returns CDR1 MGHRA and CDR2 YSYEKL. CDR3 in amino acids: CASSLSGSHSSIYGYTF. The CDR3 nucleotides read TGCGCCAGCAGCCTCTCAGGCAGTCACAGTTCAATCTATGGCTACACCTTC.

V is TRBV25-1 and J is TRBJ2-7; TRBD1 is a possible D gene (6 bases). The CDR3 is 14 residues long. Germline CDR1 is MGHDK and CDR2 is SYGVNS. Trimming left V 4 bases short and J 9 bases short, with 19 bases between. CDR3 bases: TGTGCCAGCAGTGGAACAGGGTTTTATGGTGTGCAGTACTTC. Its protein product is CASSGTGFYGVQYF.

The table lists this clone with a few counts. V and J are TRBV5-8 and TRBJ1-1; D is possibly TRBD1 (6 bases). The CDR3 totals 17 residues. Per germline, CDR1 SGHTS and CDR2 YDEGEE. Trimming removed 6 bases from V and 5 bases from J, with 26 bases in between. The CDR3 DNA sequence: TGTGCCAGCACCCCACCGCGGGCAGGGGAGATCAAAACTGAAGCTTTCTTT. Encoded protein: CASTPPRAGEIKTEAFF.

This sequence joins TRBV14 and TRBJ1-2, with TRBD1 matching over 10 bases. Unmatched junction bases numbered 12, after V lost 7 bases and J lost 4 bases. The CDR3 spans 16 residues. Germline V gene data show CDR1 as SGHDN and CDR2 as FVKESK. DNA of the CDR3: TGTGCCAGCACCCGGGCCAGGACAGGGGGTATCTATGGCTACACCTTC. Protein: CASTRARTGGIYGYTF.

In its sample, this clone was seen once. This sequence joins TRBV6-9 and TRBJ1-4, with D perhaps TRBD1 (6 bases). CDR1 and CDR2 (germline): MNHGY, SVAAGI. The CDR3 is made up of 15 amino acids. V was trimmed by 6 bases and J by 7 bases, leaving 18 bases between them. The CDR3 nucleotides are TGTGCCAGCAGCCCCCATCGGGGGGCTTTTGAAAAACTGTTTTTT. Translated, it gives CASSPHRGAFEKLFF.

The chain recombines TRBV7-6 with TRBJ2-7; 9 bases align to TRBD1. This CDR3 has 14 residues. CDR1 SGHVS and CDR2 FNYEAQ come from the germline V gene. Trimming took 4 bases from V and 3 from J; bases not matched to a gene: 4. CDR3 sequence: CASSSQGQGYEQYF. The CDR3 region has the DNA TGTGCCAGCAGCTCGCAGGGACAGGGCTACGAGCAGTACTTC.

The chain has TRBV30 and TRBJ1-2; 7 nucleotides align to TRBD1. V was clipped by 0 bases and J by 8 bases; unmatched bases: 18. CDR1 and CDR2 from the germline V gene are GTSNPN and SVGIG (reference sequence). This CDR3 contains 17 residues. DNA for the CDR3: TGTGCCTGGAGTGTACAGGGTCAGGGGGGATTCATTCGGGGCTACACCTTC. Translation gives CAWSVQGQGGFIRGYTF.